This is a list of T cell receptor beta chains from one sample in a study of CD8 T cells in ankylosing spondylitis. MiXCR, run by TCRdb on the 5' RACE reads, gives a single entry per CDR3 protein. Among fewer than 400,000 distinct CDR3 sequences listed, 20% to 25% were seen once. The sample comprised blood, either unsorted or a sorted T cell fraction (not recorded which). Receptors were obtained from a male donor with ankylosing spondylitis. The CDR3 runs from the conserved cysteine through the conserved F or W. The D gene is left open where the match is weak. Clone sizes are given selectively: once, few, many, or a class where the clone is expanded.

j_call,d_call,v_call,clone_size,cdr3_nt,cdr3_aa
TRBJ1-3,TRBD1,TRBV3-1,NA,TGTGCCAGCAGCCTGGGACAGTCTCGAAACACCATATATTTT,CASSLGQSRNTIYF
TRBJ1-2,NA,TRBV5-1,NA,TGCGCCAGCAGCTTGGGAGATGGAATATATGGCTACACCTTC,CASSLGDGIYGYTF
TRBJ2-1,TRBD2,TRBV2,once,TGTGCCAGCGAAGGTTTAGCGGGAGGGAGAAGTGTTTACAATGAGCAGTTCTTC,CASEGLAGGRSVYNEQFF
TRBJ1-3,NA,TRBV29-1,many,TGCGGCGGACAGCCAGGAAACTCTGGAAACACCATATATTTT,CGGQPGNSGNTIYF
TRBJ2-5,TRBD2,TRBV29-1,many,TGCAGCATCGGGACTAGCGGGAGCCTAGAGACCCAGTACTTC,CSIGTSGSLETQYF
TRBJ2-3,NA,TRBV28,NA,TGTGCCAGCAGCCAACAAAAAATAACGCAGTATTTT,CASSQQKITQYF
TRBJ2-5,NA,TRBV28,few,TGTGCCAGCAGGTGGCTTGGACGTACCCCAGAGACCCAGTACTTC,CASRWLGRTPETQYF
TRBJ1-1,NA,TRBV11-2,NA,TGTGCCAGCAGCTTAGAAGGCAGATGGAACACTGAAGCTTTCTTT,CASSLEGRWNTEAFF
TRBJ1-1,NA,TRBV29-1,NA,TGCAGCGTTGTGTTCATCCGGACCCGGGGAAGTGAAGCTTTCTTT,CSVVFIRTRGSEAFF
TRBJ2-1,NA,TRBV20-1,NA,TGCAGTGCTAGCCACTCCTACAATGAGCAGTTCTTC,CSASHSYNEQFF
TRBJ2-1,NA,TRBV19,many,TGTGCCAGTAGTGACCACAAGCGGCGGTACAATGAGCAGTTCTTC,CASSDHKRRYNEQFF
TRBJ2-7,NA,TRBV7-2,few,TGTGCCAGCACCCCCCTGGGCAGGGCGGGGTACGAGCAGTACTTC,CASTPLGRAGYEQYF
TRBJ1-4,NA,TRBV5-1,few,TGCGCCAGCAGCCTGACAGTGGGGGGCGAAAAACTGTTTTTT,CASSLTVGGEKLFF
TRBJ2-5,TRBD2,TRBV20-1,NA,TGCAGTGCTAGGCGACTAGCGGTTAGGGCCCAGTACTTC,CSARRLAVRAQYF
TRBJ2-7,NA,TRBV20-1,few,TGCAGTGCTAGAGGGGAAGATCCCTACCACTACGAGCAGTACTTC,CSARGEDPYHYEQYF
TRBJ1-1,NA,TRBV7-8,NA,TGTGCCAGCAGCTACGGGGGGAGGACTGAAGCTTTCTTT,CASSYGGRTEAFF